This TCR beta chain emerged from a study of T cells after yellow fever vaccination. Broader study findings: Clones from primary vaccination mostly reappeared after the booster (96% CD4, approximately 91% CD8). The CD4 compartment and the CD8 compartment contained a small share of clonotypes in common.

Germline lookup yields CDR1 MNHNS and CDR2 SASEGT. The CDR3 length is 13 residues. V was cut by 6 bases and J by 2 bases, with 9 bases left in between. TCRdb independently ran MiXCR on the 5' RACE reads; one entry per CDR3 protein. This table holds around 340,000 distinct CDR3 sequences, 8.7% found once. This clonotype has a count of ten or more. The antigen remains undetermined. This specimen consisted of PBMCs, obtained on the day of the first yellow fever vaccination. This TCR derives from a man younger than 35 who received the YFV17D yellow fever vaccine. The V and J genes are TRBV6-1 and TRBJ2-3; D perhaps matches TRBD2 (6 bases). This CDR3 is CASRGGPTDTQYF. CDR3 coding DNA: TGTGCCAGCAGAGGAGGGCCCACAGATACGCAGTATTTT.